The 27 T cell receptor beta chains in this list originate from one sample, sequenced in a study. TCRdb fed the RT-PCR reads into MiXCR, producing one record per CDR3 protein. The sample has approximately 720,000 distinct CDR3 sequences; 13% to 15% are singletons. The sample comprised memory CD4+ T cells from blood. These receptors were collected from a female donor in good health, serving as a healthy control.

This clonotype was counted between two and nine times. J is TRBJ2-5 and V is TRBV6-5, with 8 bases fitting TRBD1. The CDR3 is 15 residues long. J gave up 2 bases and V 4 bases, and 6 bases lay outside the gene matches. CDR1 and CDR2 from the germline V gene are MNHEY and SVGAGI. The chain's CDR3 is CASSWTGTTQETQYF. The CDR3 bases are TGTGCCAGCAGTTGGACAGGGACCACTCAAGAGACCCAGTACTTC.

This clonotype showed up just a few times. This CDR3 reads CSAPDSLYEQYF. The CDR3 nucleotides are TGCAGTGCCCCGGACTCGCTCTACGAGCAGTACTTC. The V and J genes are TRBV20-1 and TRBJ2-7; the D gene is possibly TRBD2 (5 bases). CDR3 length equals 12 residues. Germline assignment: CDR1 DFQATT and CDR2 SNEGSKA (reference sequence). V was shortened by 6 bases and J by 3 bases, with 12 bases between the two germline ends.

The chain combines TRBV7-3 with TRBJ2-5, with 8 positions matching TRBD2. Trimming took 3 bases from V and 1 from J; bases not matched to a gene: 4. From germline, CDR1 is SGHTA and CDR2 FQGTGA. The CDR3 is 15 residues long. The CDR3 DNA sequence: TGTGCCAGCAGCTTCCAGCGGGGGAGCCAAGAGACCCAGTACTTC. Protein sequence: CASSFQRGSQETQYF.

This clonotype was counted between two and nine times. The rearrangement joins TRBV28 to TRBJ2-5; D may be TRBD1 (6 bases). Germline V gene data show CDR1 as MDHEN and CDR2 as SYDVKM. V lost 5 bases and J 7 bases, leaving 14 bases between the germline ends. This CDR3 comprises 13 residues. Here the CDR3 reads CASSPGQPSTQYF. Here the CDR3 DNA reads TGTGCCAGCAGTCCTGGACAGCCTTCGACCCAGTACTTC.

The chain has TRBV7-3 and TRBJ2-3, with D possibly TRBD2 on 6 matching bases. CDR1 and CDR2 from the germline V gene are SGHTA and FQGTGA. Trimming shortened V by 5 bases and J by 5 bases, and 11 bases separated the two germline ends. The CDR3 runs 13 residues. The CDR3 here is CASSDAGRDTQYF. The CDR3 region has the DNA TGTGCCAGCAGCGACGCGGGACGAGATACGCAGTATTTT.

This clonotype was recorded at least ten times. The chain carries TRBV6-5 and TRBJ1-2, with a tentative D call TRBD1 (6 bases). Per germline, CDR1 MNHEY and CDR2 SVGAGI. V was pared by 4 bases and J by 2 bases, with 14 bases between. This CDR3 has 15 residues. As DNA, the CDR3 is TGTGCCAGCAGTTCCCGCGTCACAGGGAACTATGGCTACACCTTC. This sequence encodes CASSSRVTGNYGYTF.

The V gene is TRBV5-5, the J gene TRBJ1-1; D not resolved. CDR3 length: 14 residues. Trimming cost V 0 bases and J 1 base, with 7 bases left between them. Germline CDR1 and CDR2: SGHKS and YYEKEE (reference sequence). CDR3 in amino acids: CASSLVLQNTEAFF. CDR3 coding DNA: TGTGCCAGCAGCTTGGTCCTCCAGAACACTGAAGCTTTCTTT.

This clonotype was picked up many times. The chain couples TRBV5-1 to TRBJ1-3, with TRBD1 matching 8 bases. The ends lost 1 base at V and 2 bases at J; junction bases unmatched: 5. The CDR3 has 16 amino acids. The germline CDR1 and CDR2 sequences are SGHRS and YFSETQ. As DNA, the CDR3 is TGCGCCAGCAGCTTGACAGGGGGTAGTGCTGGAAACACCATATATTTT. Residues: CASSLTGGSAGNTIYF.

This chain connects TRBV5-1 to TRBJ2-1; D gene unclear. Trimming took 6 bases from V and 8 from J, leaving 18 bases between them. Per germline, CDR1 SGHRS and CDR2 YFSETQ. CDR3 length: 14 amino acids. CDR3 sequence reads: CASKKTLVLDEQFF. Here the CDR3 DNA reads TGCGCCAGCAAAAAGACATTGGTCTTGGATGAGCAGTTCTTC.

The gene calls are TRBV20-1 and TRBJ1-2; D call uncertain. V lost 6 bases and J lost 8, with 16 bases in between. This CDR3 comprises 12 residues. Germline CDR1 DFQATT, CDR2 SNEGSKA (reference sequence). Here the CDR3 reads CSARRESGGYTF. The CDR3 nucleotides read TGCAGTGCACGCCGGGAGTCGGGAGGCTACACCTTC.

This clonotype occurred once. The CDR3 sequence is CASSTTPSGAFTGELFF. Written as DNA, the CDR3 is TGTGCCAGCAGCACAACCCCTAGCGGGGCCTTCACCGGGGAGCTGTTTTTT. This chain links TRBV7-3 with TRBJ2-2, with TRBD2 matching over 9 bases. The CDR3 spans 17 residues. The germline V gene has CDR1 SGHTA and CDR2 FQGTGA. J was trimmed by 4 bases and V by 5 bases; bases with no gene match: 11.

This clonotype was counted at least ten times. The chain recombines TRBV25-1 with TRBJ1-5; 8 positions match TRBD1. J lost 0 bases, V lost 4 bases, and 2 bases had no gene match. There are 15 residues in the CDR3. Germline loops: CDR1 MGHDK, CDR2 SYGVNS. CDR3 region: CASSGTGGSNQPQHF. Written as DNA, the CDR3 is TGTGCCAGCAGTGGAACAGGGGGTAGCAATCAGCCCCAGCATTTT. The full variable domain, rest sourced from reference TRBV25-1 and TRBJ1-5, is EADIYQTPRYLVIGTGKKITLECSQTMGHDKMYWYQQDPGMELHLIHYSYGVNSTEKGDLSSESTVSRIRTEHFPLTLESARPSHTSQYLCASSGTGGSNQPQHFGDGTRLSIL.

This clonotype has at least ten counts. The rearrangement uses TRBV6-5 and TRBJ2-7; D may be TRBD2 (5 bases). V lost 5 bases and J 2 bases, leaving 19 bases between the germline ends. There are 16 residues in the CDR3. Per the germline V gene, CDR1 is MNHEY and CDR2 is SVGAGI. In DNA, the CDR3 is TGTGCCAGCAGTCTCGCCGGAGGCTCTTCAGCCTACGAGCAGTACTTC. Translating it yields CASSLAGGSSAYEQYF.

This sequence joins TRBV20-1 and TRBJ2-1, with 7 bases fitting TRBD2. The CDR3 runs 17 residues. Germline trimming cut 0 bases from V and 0 bases from J; bases unmatched to any gene: 8. CDR1 DFQATT and CDR2 SNEGSKA come from the germline V gene (reference sequence). The CDR3 nucleotides read TGCAGTGCTAGAGATATGGGCGGGAGATCCTCCTACAATGAGCAGTTCTTC. As protein: CSARDMGGRSSYNEQFF.

This clonotype was detected many times. This chain joins TRBV5-1 and TRBJ2-7; the match to TRBD2 covers 13 bases. The V and J ends lost 6 bases and 2 bases, in that order; junction bases with no gene match: 5. The CDR3 sequence is 15 residues long. Looked up from germline, CDR1 is SGHRS and CDR2 is YFSETQ. CDR3 protein: CASTAGTSGAYEQYF. CDR3 DNA: TGCGCCAGCACCGCCGGGACTAGCGGGGCCTACGAGCAGTACTTC.

The rearrangement links TRBV20-1 to TRBJ1-1; TRBD1 matches 8 bases. Trimming cost V 0 bases and J 4 bases; bases outside gene matches: 7. The CDR3 is made up of 15 amino acids. Looked up from germline, CDR1 is DFQATT and CDR2 is SNEGSKA (reference sequence). DNA for the CDR3: TGCAGTGCTAGAGATCACGACAGGGGAGGCACTGAAGCTTTCTTT. Protein sequence: CSARDHDRGGTEAFF.

V and J are TRBV20-1 and TRBJ2-7; weak D call: TRBD2 (6 bases). This CDR3 is built from 11 residues. The V gene's germline CDR1 is DFQATT and CDR2 SNEGSKA (reference sequence). Trimming cost V 3 bases and J 9 bases, with 12 bases left between them. The CDR3 nucleotides are TGCAGTGCTAGCGGAGGGATCGGGCAGTACTTC. It specifies CSASGGIGQYF.

This clonotype has just a few counts. This sequence joins TRBV20-1 and TRBJ1-1; 8 nucleotides agree with TRBD1. Losses at the gene ends were 3 bases for V and 0 bases for J; bases not matched to a gene: 6. This CDR3 spans 15 amino acids. Germline CDR1 and CDR2: DFQATT and SNEGSKA (reference sequence). The CDR3: CSARTGVRVNTEAFF. The CDR3 bases are TGCAGTGCTAGGACAGGGGTTCGGGTGAACACTGAAGCTTTCTTT.

V usage is TRBV7-2 and J usage is TRBJ1-3; a weak D match, TRBD1 (5 bases). The ends were cut back, 2 bases at V and 3 bases at J, with 17 bases in the middle. The CDR3 has 17 residues. Germline CDR1 and CDR2: SGHTA and FQGNSA. CDR3 nucleotides: TGTGCCAGCAGCTTAAGGTTCGGGGGACTAGTTGGAAACACCATATATTTT. Protein: CASSLRFGGLVGNTIYF.

This clonotype was detected many times. V gene TRBV20-1 combines with J gene TRBJ2-3, with 8 positions matching TRBD2. This CDR3 has 15 amino acids. V gave up 6 bases and J gave up 3 bases; unmatched junction bases: 11. Germline CDR1 and CDR2: DFQATT and SNEGSKA (reference sequence). Here the CDR3 DNA reads TGCAGTGCCGGGGGCGCGGGAGGAGGTACAGATACGCAGTATTTT. This sequence encodes CSAGGAGGGTDTQYF.

This clonotype was picked up a small number of times. The chain has TRBV11-2 and TRBJ2-1; D may be TRBD2 (5 bases). Germline loops: CDR1 SGHAT, CDR2 FQNNGV. This CDR3 region has 16 residues. V lost 6 bases and J lost 0, with 15 bases in between. In nucleotides, the CDR3 is TGTGCCAGCAGTCGTACAGTAGACTACTCCTACAATGAGCAGTTCTTC. This gives the protein CASSRTVDYSYNEQFF.

V is TRBV7-2 and J is TRBJ2-2, with a weak D call TRBD2 (6 bases). V lost 6 bases and J lost 4, with 15 bases in between. The CDR3 length is 15 residues. The germline V gene has CDR1 SGHTA and CDR2 FQGNSA. The CDR3 nucleotides read TGTGCCAGCAGACTTGGACTACAGCGCACCGGGGAGCTGTTTTTT. This sequence encodes CASRLGLQRTGELFF.

This clonotype was counted a few times. The genes are TRBV3-1 and TRBJ1-1; D unresolved. Germline CDR1 and CDR2: LGHDT and YNNKEL (reference sequence). The CDR3 has 14 amino acids. Between the trimmed V and J ends, which lost 1 base and 4 bases, there was a span of 10 bases. The chain's CDR3 is CASSQGRSGTEAFF. The CDR3 DNA sequence: TGTGCCAGCAGCCAAGGCAGGTCCGGCACTGAAGCTTTCTTT.

This clonotype was counted a few times. This chain connects TRBV10-3 to TRBJ1-3; D might be TRBD1 (5 bases). Trimming pared 7 bases from V and 1 base from J, leaving 11 bases between. Germline lookup yields CDR1 ENHRY and CDR2 SYGVKD. This CDR3 is built from 14 residues. CDR3 DNA sequence: TGTGCCATCACCGACAGTAATTCTGGAAACACCATATATTTT. This gives the protein CAITDSNSGNTIYF.

In this sample, this clonotype turned up many times. This chain joins TRBV29-1 and TRBJ2-7; 11 positions match TRBD2. V shed 3 bases and J 2 bases; nucleotides not matched to a gene: 3. The CDR3 runs 14 residues. Germline CDR1 reads SQVTM; CDR2 reads ANQGSEA. CDR3 nucleotides: TGCAGCGTTGAGGGACTAGCGGAAACCTACGAGCAGTACTTC. Protein sequence: CSVEGLAETYEQYF.

There are many counts of this clonotype. V is TRBV20-1 and J is TRBJ1-5; no clear D. Trimming took 5 bases from V and 0 from J, leaving 17 bases between them. CDR1 is DFQATT, CDR2 SNEGSKA, per germline (reference sequence). The CDR3 has 16 residues. The CDR3 is CSAGPPPGNSNQPQHF. CDR3 DNA sequence: TGCAGTGCTGGCCCCCCGCCGGGAAATAGCAATCAGCCCCAGCATTTT.

This clonotype was seen a handful of times. The CDR3 loop reads CASSFLRLGRDSPNYGYTF. The CDR3 DNA is TGTGCCAGCAGTTTCCTCAGGTTAGGGCGGGACAGCCCTAACTATGGCTACACCTTC. The chain has TRBV27 and TRBJ1-2; 7 nucleotides match TRBD1. V dropped 3 bases and J dropped 0; count of bases not matched to a gene: 16. This CDR3 has 19 amino acids. Germline V gene lookup returns CDR1 MNHEY and CDR2 SMNVEV (reference sequence).